This TCR beta chain derives from a study of control samples from healthy donors and cancer patients. Germline values: CDR1 SEHNR, CDR2 FQNEAQ (reference sequence). Trimming took off 7 bases at V and 3 bases at J, with 21 bases between the two ends. CDR3 length equals 16 residues. Clones were sequenced by immunoSEQ multiplex PCR, and TCRdb holds only the in-frame ones, with some missing. The sample consists of 130,000 or so clones, around nine tenths of them appearing once. The chain uses TRBV7-9 and TRBJ2-5, with D possibly being TRBD2 (5 bases). Input material: blood. This clonotype was sampled from a man over 45 in good health. This CDR3 reads CASTPGYRQVKETQYF. The DNA of the CDR3 is TGTGCCAGCACCCCGGGGTATCGGCAGGTAAAAGAGACCCAGTACTTC.